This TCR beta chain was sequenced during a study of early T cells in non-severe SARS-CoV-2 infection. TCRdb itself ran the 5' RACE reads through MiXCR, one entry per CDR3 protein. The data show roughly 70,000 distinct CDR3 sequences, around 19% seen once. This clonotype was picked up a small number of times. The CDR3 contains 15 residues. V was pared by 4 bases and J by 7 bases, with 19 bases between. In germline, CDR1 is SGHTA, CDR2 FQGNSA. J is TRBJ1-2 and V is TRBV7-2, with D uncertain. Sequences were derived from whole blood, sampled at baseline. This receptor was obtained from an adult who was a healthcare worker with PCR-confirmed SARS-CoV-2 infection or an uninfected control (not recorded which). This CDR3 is CASSSGATSFSGYTF. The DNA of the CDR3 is TGTGCCAGCAGCTCCGGCGCCACCAGCTTCTCTGGCTACACCTTC. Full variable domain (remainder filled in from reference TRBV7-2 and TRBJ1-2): GAGVSQSPSNKVTEKGKDVELRCDPISGHTALYWYRQSLGQGLEFLIYFQGNSAPDKSGLPSDRFSAERTGGSVSTLTIQRTQQEDSAVYLCASSSGATSFSGYTFGSGTRLTVV.